One and the same sample provided the 19 T cell receptor beta chains below, sequenced in a study of blood T cell repertoires in COVID-19. Generated by immunoSEQ multiplex PCR, the TCRdb table keeps only in-frame clones and is missing some. Of about 43,000 clones listed, around 87% are singletons. Sequenced material: peripheral blood. The receptors originated from a woman older than 75 with active COVID-19.

This chain joins TRBV9 and TRBJ2-5, with 10 nucleotides matching TRBD1. V lost 4 bases and J lost 4; bases outside the gene matches: 13. The CDR3 spans 17 residues. Per the germline V gene, CDR1 is SGDLS and CDR2 is YYNGEE. The CDR3, as DNA: TGTGCCAGCAGCCCGGTGACCTGGACAGGGGGGAGAGAGACCCAGTACTTC. Protein product: CASSPVTWTGGRETQYF.

The genes are TRBV5-8 and TRBJ2-3; 9 nucleotides match TRBD2. The CDR3 has 15 residues. Germline CDR1 SGHTS, CDR2 YDEGEE. V gave up 5 bases and J gave up 1 base; unmatched junction bases: 5. The CDR3 nucleotides are TGTGCCAGCAGTAGTCCTAGCGGGGGCACAGATACGCAGTATTTT. Translation: CASSSPSGGTDTQYF.

V gene TRBV28 combines with J gene TRBJ1-6; 7 bases are shared with TRBD1. The CDR3 sequence is 15 residues long. Germline CDR1 reads MDHEN; CDR2 reads SYDVKM. Unmatched junction bases numbered 11, after V lost 6 bases and J lost 9 bases. This chain's CDR3 is CASSPFRGMGSPLHF. DNA of the CDR3: TGTGCCAGCAGCCCCTTCAGGGGGATGGGTTCACCCCTCCACTTT.

CDR3 in DNA: TGTGCCAGCAGCCCCCGGACAGGCGACACCGGGGAGCTGTTTTTT. Translating gives CASSPRTGDTGELFF. The chain is built from TRBV9 and TRBJ2-2; 7 bases map to TRBD1. Trimming took 4 bases from V and 3 from J; bases not matched to a gene: 6. This CDR3 contains 15 residues. Germline CDR1 SGDLS, CDR2 YYNGEE.

V gene TRBV6-6 combines with J gene TRBJ1-4; 8 nucleotides align to TRBD1. CDR1 and CDR2 from the germline V gene are MNHNY and SVGAGI (reference sequence). V trimming: 1 base; J trimming: 4 bases; junction bases outside the gene matches: 2. This CDR3 has 15 residues. This chain's CDR3 is CASSYFGQGNEKLFF. CDR3 nucleotides: TGTGCCAGCAGTTACTTCGGACAGGGTAATGAAAAACTGTTTTTT.

J is TRBJ1-1 and V is TRBV7-9, with TRBD1 identical over 8 bases. The CDR3 contains 15 residues. Germline CDR1 and CDR2: SEHNR and FQNEAQ (reference sequence). The trim removed 7 bases at V and 6 bases at J, leaving 13 bases unmatched. The CDR3 here is CASNFRDRTSAEAFF. Written as DNA, the CDR3 is TGTGCCAGCAACTTCCGGGACAGGACCTCGGCTGAAGCTTTCTTT.

The count of this clone is one. Here the CDR3 DNA reads TGTGCCAGCAGTTCCCAAGGGGGTTTCTATGGCTACACCTTC. Translation gives CASSSQGGFYGYTF. The J gene is TRBJ1-2, the V gene TRBV27; possibly TRBD1 for D (6 bases). This CDR3 has 14 amino acids. In germline, CDR1 is MNHEY, CDR2 SMNVEV (reference sequence). Trimming removed 4 bases from V and 4 bases from J, with 13 bases in between.

The chain joins TRBV5-4 to TRBJ2-1; D perhaps matches TRBD2 (6 bases). The germline gives CDR1 SGHNT, CDR2 YYREEE (reference sequence). Trimming left V 4 bases short and J 5 bases short, with 16 bases between. The CDR3 length is 15 residues. This CDR3 is CASSTGVPGHNEQFF. The CDR3 DNA sequence: TGTGCCAGCAGCACGGGGGTCCCAGGACACAATGAGCAGTTCTTC.

In its sample, this clone is medium-sized. The chain joins TRBV7-3 to TRBJ2-2; possible D gene TRBD1, 6 bases. Germline V gene lookup returns CDR1 SGHTA and CDR2 FQGTGA. This CDR3 has 20 amino acids. Trimming cost V 5 bases and J 4 bases, with 29 bases left between them. The CDR3 loop reads CASSPKPGTSPGATTGELFF. The CDR3 DNA follows: TGTGCCAGCAGCCCTAAACCCGGGACATCGCCTGGGGCAACCACCGGGGAGCTGTTTTTT. Drawing the rest from reference TRBV7-3 and TRBJ2-2, the complete variable domain is GAGVSQTPSNKVTEKGKYVELRCDPISGHTALYWYRQSLGQGPEFLIYFQGTGAADDSGLPNDRFFAVRPEGSVSTLKIQRTERGDSAVYLCASSPKPGTSPGATTGELFFGEGSRLTVL.

The V call is TRBV27, the J call TRBJ1-4; 11 bases align to TRBD1. The CDR3 is 12 residues long. V lost 8 bases to trimming and J lost 8 bases; unmatched junction nucleotides: 1. Germline V lookup: CDR1 MNHEY, CDR2 SMNVEV (reference sequence). CDR3 loop: CASWDRGEKLFF. The CDR3 DNA is TGTGCCAGCTGGGACAGGGGGGAAAAACTGTTTTTT.

This clone came up a few times. The genes are TRBV28 and TRBJ1-2, with a tentative D call TRBD1 (6 bases). CDR3 length: 12 amino acids. The V end lost 3 bases, the J end lost 8 bases, and 10 bases lay between the germline ends. In germline, CDR1 is MDHEN, CDR2 SYDVKM. The CDR3 DNA reads as TGTGCCAGCAGTTTCAGGGGCAGGGGCTACACCTTC. Protein sequence: CASSFRGRGYTF.

The chain couples TRBV7-8 to TRBJ2-3, with 14 bases identical to TRBD2. The CDR3 loop spans 18 amino acids. From germline, CDR1 is SGHVS and CDR2 FQNEAQ. With V trimmed by 5 bases and J by 5 bases, 12 bases remained unmatched. CDR3 DNA: TGTGCCAGCAGCAACCCGACTAGCGGGGGGGCGATGAGAGATACGCAGTATTTT. It translates to CASSNPTSGGAMRDTQYF.

The V and J genes are TRBV29-1 and TRBJ2-3, with D perhaps matching TRBD1 (6 bases). V was cut by 1 base and J by 5 bases, with 10 bases left in between. There are 13 residues in the CDR3. Germline V gene data show CDR1 as SQVTM and CDR2 as ANQGSEA. The CDR3 here is CSVEGGPRDTQYF. DNA of the CDR3: TGCAGCGTTGAAGGGGGGCCGAGAGATACGCAGTATTTT.

This clone showed up just a few times. The gene calls are TRBV24-1 and TRBJ1-2; the D is unclear. CDR1 is KGHDR and CDR2 is SFDVKD in the germline V gene. The CDR3 totals 12 residues. V lost 8 bases to trimming and J lost 6 bases, with 12 bases between them. CDR3 amino acids: CATTDGVDGYTF. The DNA for the CDR3 is TGTGCCACCACGGACGGGGTGGATGGCTACACCTTC.

This rearrangement joins TRBV24-1 to TRBJ2-1, with 9 nucleotides matching TRBD2. Unmatched junction bases numbered 7, after V lost 3 bases and J lost 2 bases. This CDR3 spans 17 amino acids. Per germline, CDR1 KGHDR and CDR2 SFDVKD. In DNA form, the CDR3 reads TGTGCCACCAGTGATCCTTCTCAGCGGGGGGCCTACAATGAGCAGTTCTTC. Its protein is CATSDPSQRGAYNEQFF.

The chain is built from TRBV4-3 and TRBJ2-3; 8 bases are shared with TRBD2. V gave up 0 bases and J gave up 2 bases; unmatched junction bases: 10. Germline lookup yields CDR1 LGHNA and CDR2 YSLEER. The CDR3 has 18 amino acids. In DNA form, the CDR3 reads TGCGCCAGCAGCCAAGACATCCCTCGGGGGGGGTCCACAGATACGCAGTATTTT. Translating gives CASSQDIPRGGSTDTQYF.

This clone was recorded once. The chain uses TRBV2 and TRBJ2-7; D is possibly TRBD2 (5 bases). Germline CDR1 SNHLY, CDR2 FYNNEI. There are 18 residues in the CDR3. The ends were cut back, 1 base at V and 2 bases at J, with 21 bases in the middle. The CDR3 region is CASSEDAPSRLRTYEQYF. The DNA of the CDR3 is TGTGCCAGCAGTGAAGATGCCCCTAGCCGGCTACGTACCTACGAGCAGTACTTC. The full variable domain, in which reference TRBV2 and TRBJ2-7 provide the parts outside the CDR3, is EPEVTQTPSHQVTQMGQEVILRCVPISNHLYFYWYRQILGQKVEFLVSFYNNEISEKSEIFDDQFSVERPDGSNFTLKIRSTKLEDSAMYFCASSEDAPSRLRTYEQYFGPGTRLTVT.

The chain has TRBV5-1 and TRBJ2-2, with 15 bases matching TRBD2. V lost 4 bases to trimming and J lost 3 bases; unmatched junction nucleotides: 4. Germline V gives CDR1 SGHRS, CDR2 YFSETQ. CDR3 length: 17 residues. DNA of the CDR3: TGCGCCAGCAGCCGCGGACTAGCGGGGGGGCACACCGGGGAGCTGTTTTTT. This translates into CASSRGLAGGHTGELFF. Complete variable domain (other parts from reference TRBV5-1 and TRBJ2-2): KAGVTQTPRYLIKTRGQQVTLSCSPISGHRSVSWYQQTPGQGLQFLFEYFSETQRNKGNFPGRFSGRQFSNSRSEMNVSTLELGDSALYLCASSRGLAGGHTGELFFGEGSRLTVL.

The chain links TRBV6-1 to TRBJ2-1; no firm D call. V was trimmed by 2 bases and J by 7 bases, leaving 9 bases between them. This CDR3 has 13 residues. Germline CDR1 reads MNHNS; CDR2 reads SASEGT. CDR3 sequence reads: CASSETRRNEQFF. CDR3 DNA sequence: TGTGCCAGCAGTGAAACGCGGCGTAATGAGCAGTTCTTC.